Listed here are 12 T cell receptor beta chains from one sample, sequenced in a study of shared clonotypes between healthy human individuals. Some clones are missing from TCRdb's copy, which holds only in-frame ones; the method was immunoSEQ multiplex PCR. The data contain over a million clones, approximately 96% of them singletons. The sequenced material came from naive CD4+ T cells sorted from blood. Subset: CD45RA+ positively selected. The receptors here all came from a young man in good health.

The chain combines TRBV19 with TRBJ2-1; D is unclear. V was cut by 5 bases and J by 0 bases, with 8 bases left in between. This CDR3 region has 14 residues. The germline V gene encodes CDR1 LNHDA and CDR2 SQIVND (reference sequence). The CDR3: CASSQYPSYNEQFF. DNA of the CDR3: TGTGCCAGTAGTCAATACCCCTCCTACAATGAGCAGTTCTTC. The full variable domain, its missing parts supplied by reference TRBV19 and TRBJ2-1, is DGGITQSPKYLFRKEGQNVTLSCEQNLNHDAMYWYRQDPGQGLRLIYYSQIVNDFQKGDIAEGYSVSREKKESFPLTVTSAQKNPTAFYLCASSQYPSYNEQFFGPGTRLTVL.

This clone occurred once. The chain couples TRBV7-2 to TRBJ2-7, with 7 bases that match TRBD2. Germline assignment: CDR1 SGHTA and CDR2 FQGNSA. This CDR3 contains 15 residues. V lost 6 bases, J lost 3 bases, and 11 bases stayed unmatched. The CDR3 nucleotides read TGTGCCAGCAGGCCAAGGCTAGCGGAAAGCTACGAGCAGTACTTC. Its translation is CASRPRLAESYEQYF.

This chain links TRBV5-1 with TRBJ2-7, with 7 bases identical to TRBD1. From germline, CDR1 is SGHRS and CDR2 YFSETQ. This CDR3 has 14 residues. J gave up 3 bases and V 4 bases, and 7 bases lay outside the gene matches. CDR3 region: CASSSIDRDYEQYF. As DNA, the CDR3 is TGCGCCAGCAGCAGCATAGACAGGGACTACGAGCAGTACTTC.

The chain uses TRBV11-2 and TRBJ2-5, with 16 bases that match TRBD2. Germline lookup yields CDR1 SGHAT and CDR2 FQNNGV. There are 17 residues in the CDR3. After removal of 5 bases from V and 3 bases from J, the junction contained 6 bases not matched to a gene. The CDR3 coding sequence is TGTGCCAGCAGCCATGGGACTAGCGGGAGGGGGAAAGAGACCCAGTACTTC. This translates into CASSHGTSGRGKETQYF.

The chain employs TRBV19 and TRBJ2-7; 10 positions match TRBD1. CDR1 LNHDA and CDR2 SQIVND come from the germline V gene (reference sequence). The CDR3 runs to 14 residues. V was pared by 7 bases and J by 2 bases, with 5 bases of the junction left unmatched. CDR3 amino acids: CASKRQGATYEQYF. The CDR3 coding sequence is TGTGCCAGTAAAAGACAGGGGGCGACCTACGAGCAGTACTTC.

The sample holds one count of this clone. The chain employs TRBV28 and TRBJ1-2; D call uncertain. The CDR3 has 11 residues. V dropped 3 bases and J dropped 6 bases, with 5 bases sitting between them. The germline V gene encodes CDR1 MDHEN and CDR2 SYDVKM. The CDR3 coding sequence is TGTGCCAGCAGTTTCCCCCATGGCTACACCTTC. Translating gives CASSFPHGYTF.

The rearrangement links TRBV27 to TRBJ2-7; 7 bases fit TRBD2. This CDR3 has 16 amino acids. V trimming: 6 bases; J trimming: 4 bases; junction bases outside the gene matches: 15. Germline V gives CDR1 MNHEY, CDR2 SMNVEV (reference sequence). CDR3 residues: CASSLRTLGGRYEQYF. The DNA for the CDR3 is TGTGCCAGCAGCCTACGGACATTAGGCGGGAGATACGAGCAGTACTTC.

This chain joins TRBV4-1 and TRBJ1-2; 9 nucleotides align to TRBD1. J lost 3 bases, V lost 5 bases, and 4 bases had no gene match. This CDR3 region has 14 residues. Per the germline V gene, CDR1 is MGHRA and CDR2 is YSYEKL. CDR3 in DNA: TGCGCCAGCAGCTCTCGGACAGGGGACTATGGCTACACCTTC. Translation gives CASSSRTGDYGYTF.

The V call is TRBV5-4, the J call TRBJ1-2, with 7 bases lining up with TRBD1. The germline V gene has CDR1 SGHNT and CDR2 YYREEE (reference sequence). After removal of 4 bases from V and 5 bases from J, the junction contained 2 bases not matched to a gene. There are 12 residues in the CDR3. The CDR3 nucleotides are TGTGCCAGCAGCCTGACAGGGTATGGCTACACCTTC. Translated, it gives CASSLTGYGYTF. Complete variable domain (other parts from reference TRBV5-4 and TRBJ1-2): ETGVTQSPTHLIKTRGQQVTLRCSSQSGHNTVSWYQQALGQGPQFIFQYYREEENGRGNFPPRFSGLQFPNYSSELNVNALELDDSALYLCASSLTGYGYTFGSGTRLTVV.

J is TRBJ1-2 and V is TRBV5-1; D is perhaps TRBD1 (5 bases). Germline V gene sequence: CDR1 SGHRS, CDR2 YFSETQ. The CDR3 extends over 15 amino acids. V was clipped by 2 bases and J by 8 bases, with 19 bases between them. CDR3 protein: CASSFDPGPEGGYTF. The CDR3, as DNA: TGCGCCAGCAGCTTTGACCCAGGGCCCGAAGGGGGCTACACCTTC.

The chain combines TRBV28 with TRBJ1-2; unclear D gene. The V gene lost 5 bases and the J gene lost 2 bases, with 12 bases spanning the gap. The CDR3 length is 14 residues. Germline V gene data show CDR1 as MDHEN and CDR2 as SYDVKM. As DNA, the CDR3 is TGTGCCAGCAGTACGCCTTTCTTGAACTATGGCTACACCTTC. Translated, it gives CASSTPFLNYGYTF.

V and J are TRBV21-1 and TRBJ1-1. TRBV21-1 represents a pseudogene. This CDR3 spans 16 amino acids. CDR3 DNA sequence: TGTGCCAGCAGCTCCCAGGACGGATTAATGAACACTGAAGCTTTCTTT. Protein sequence: CASSSQDGLMNTEAFF.